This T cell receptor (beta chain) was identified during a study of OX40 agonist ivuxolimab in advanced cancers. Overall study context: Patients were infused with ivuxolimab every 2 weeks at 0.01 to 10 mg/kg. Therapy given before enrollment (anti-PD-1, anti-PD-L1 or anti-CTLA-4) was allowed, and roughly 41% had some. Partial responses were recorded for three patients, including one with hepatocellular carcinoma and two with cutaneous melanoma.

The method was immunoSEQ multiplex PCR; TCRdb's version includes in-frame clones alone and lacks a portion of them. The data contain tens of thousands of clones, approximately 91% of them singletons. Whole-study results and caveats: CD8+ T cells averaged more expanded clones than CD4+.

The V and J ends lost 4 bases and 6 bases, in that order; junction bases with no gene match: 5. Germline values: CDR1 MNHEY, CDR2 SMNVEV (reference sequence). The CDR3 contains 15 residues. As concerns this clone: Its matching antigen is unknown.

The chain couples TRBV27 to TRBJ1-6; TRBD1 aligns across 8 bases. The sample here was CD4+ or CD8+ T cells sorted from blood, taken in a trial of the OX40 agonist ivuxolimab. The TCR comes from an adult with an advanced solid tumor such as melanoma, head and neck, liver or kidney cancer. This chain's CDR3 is CASSSPGGGNSPLHF. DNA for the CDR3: TGTGCCAGCAGTTCCCCAGGGGGCGGTAATTCACCCCTCCACTTT.